The sequence of this TCR beta chain was determined in a study of shared clonotypes between healthy human individuals. The study's findings and limits: Around 5.4% of naive CD4 clonotypes were common to several donors. Non-shared clonotypes were found to have lower generation probabilities than the clonotypes that were shared by all four of the sorted-subset donors.

In the case of this clone: The target antigen is unknown.

Assay used: immunoSEQ multiplex PCR; TCRdb lists only in-frame clones, some missing. The table records roughly 320,000 clones, roughly 91% of them present only once. The V end was cut by 1 base, the J end by 0 bases, with 16 bases between. CDR3 length: 18 amino acids. Germline CDR1 is SGHNT and CDR2 is YENEEA. Sequenced material: memory CD8+ T cells sorted from blood. Subset in this sample: CD45RO+ cells pooled with CCR7-negative TemRA cells. This receptor was identified in a man aged 18 to 35 in good health. V and J are TRBV11-3 and TRBJ2-1; D may correspond to TRBD1 or TRBD2 (6 bases each). The CDR3 DNA sequence: TGTGCCAGCAGCTTAGGAGGGGGGCCCGCCGCCTCCTACAATGAGCAGTTCTTC. This encodes CASSLGGGPAASYNEQFF.